This T cell receptor (beta chain) was retrieved from a study of PD-L1 blockade in urothelial cancer. The overall study: Individuals in the cohort had been given 0 to 3 earlier chemotherapy regimens. Blood analysis was done at 3 weeks (second dose) and 6 weeks after treatment began. Study-level findings and limits: Pretreatment peripheral blood TCR clonality that fell below the median predicted better survival among the patients studied.

A note on this clone: What it binds is unknown.

The cohort comprised individuals with locally advanced or metastatic urothelial carcinoma. Clones were sequenced by immunoSEQ multiplex PCR, and TCRdb holds only the in-frame ones, with some missing. The table has around 42,000 clones, approximately 77% seen once. This TCR came from a man in his sixties or seventies with urothelial cancer. Sequenced here: PBMCs, sampled around atezolizumab (anti-PD-L1) treatment.

The CDR3 region is CASSLGGRLAGNQETQYF. The CDR3 bases are TGTGCCAGCAGCTTGGGGGGCAGACTAGCGGGGAACCAAGAGACCCAGTACTTC. The chain is built from TRBV5-6 and TRBJ2-5; 11 bases fit TRBD2. The CDR3 sequence is 18 residues long. Unmatched junction bases numbered 7, after V lost 0 bases and J lost 0 bases. The germline gives CDR1 SGHDT, CDR2 YYEEEE.